The 8 T cell receptor beta chains listed next were all sequenced from one sample in a study of blood T cell repertoires in COVID-19. Assay: immunoSEQ multiplex PCR; the TCRdb copy retains only in-frame clones and omits some. This repertoire shows roughly 70,000 clones, approximately 88% found once; its top ten account for around 20%. The sequencing sample was made of peripheral blood. Receptors were obtained from an elderly woman with acute or convalescent COVID-19.

This clone was observed a handful of times. The chain has TRBV6-5 and TRBJ1-5; TRBD1 matches at 7 bases. With V trimmed by 6 bases and J by 0 bases, 2 bases remained unmatched. Per germline, CDR1 MNHEY and CDR2 SVGAGI. The CDR3 totals 14 residues. The CDR3 DNA sequence: TGTGCCAGCAGGGACAGGTATAGCAATCAGCCCCAGCATTTT. Protein sequence: CASRDRYSNQPQHF.

The chain uses TRBV7-2 and TRBJ1-5, with TRBD1 matching over 8 bases. The CDR3 is 15 residues long. With 3 bases clipped from V and 7 bases from J, the junction kept 8 bases outside the gene matches. The germline V gene encodes CDR1 SGHTA and CDR2 FQGNSA. CDR3 protein: CASSLATGGGQPQHF. The CDR3 coding sequence is TGTGCCAGCAGCTTGGCTACAGGGGGGGGACAGCCCCAGCATTTT. Based on the CDR3 plus reference TRBV7-2 and TRBJ1-5, the full variable domain is GAGVSQSPSNKVTEKGKDVELRCDPISGHTALYWYRQSLGQGLEFLIYFQGNSAPDKSGLPSDRFSAERTGGSVSTLTIQRTQQEDSAVYLCASSLATGGGQPQHFGDGTRLSIL.

The chain recombines TRBV29-1 with TRBJ2-5, with D perhaps TRBD2 (6 bases). The CDR3 extends over 12 amino acids. V was pared by 8 bases and J by 3 bases, with 13 bases between. Germline V gene sequence: CDR1 SQVTM, CDR2 ANQGSEA. The CDR3 region is CSSPGLEETQYF. The CDR3 coding sequence is TGCAGCTCACCGGGACTTGAAGAGACCCAGTACTTC.

The V gene is TRBV7-2, the J gene TRBJ2-7; TRBD1 might be the D (5 bases). V was clipped by 6 bases and J by 8 bases, with 14 bases between them. The CDR3 is 12 residues long. Germline lookup yields CDR1 SGHTA and CDR2 FQGNSA. This CDR3 is CASSFQGYQQYF. The DNA for the CDR3 is TGTGCCAGCAGTTTCCAGGGTTATCAGCAGTACTTC.

The rearrangement uses TRBV15 and TRBJ2-7, with D perhaps TRBD2 (6 bases). Trimming removed 0 bases from V and 6 bases from J, with 18 bases in between. This CDR3 has 16 amino acids. Germline loops: CDR1 LNHNV, CDR2 YYDKDF (reference sequence). The CDR3 loop reads CATSRDTGANLVEQYF. DNA for the CDR3: TGTGCCACCAGCAGAGATACGGGAGCGAATCTCGTCGAGCAGTACTTC. Full variable domain (rest looked up from reference TRBV15 and TRBJ2-7): DAMVIQNPRYQVTQFGKPVTLSCSQTLNHNVMYWYQQKSSQAPKLLFHYYDKDFNNEADTPDNFQSRRPNTSFCFLDIRSPGLGDTAMYLCATSRDTGANLVEQYFGPGTRLTVT.

This chain uses TRBV14 with TRBJ1-5; unclear D gene. The CDR3 spans 13 residues. Looked up from germline, CDR1 is SGHDN and CDR2 is FVKESK. Trimming removed 5 bases at V and 3 bases at J, with 8 bases between. In DNA, the CDR3 is TGTGCCAGCAGCTCGGGGATCAATCAGCCCCAGCATTTT. This translates into CASSSGINQPQHF.

The chain carries TRBV6-6 and TRBJ1-1, with D tentatively TRBD1 (6 bases). The CDR3 runs 15 residues. Germline V CDR1 and CDR2: MNHNY, SVGAGI (reference sequence). Trimming removed 0 bases from V and 5 bases from J, with 13 bases in between. The CDR3 spells CASSYSGLQGTEAFF. In DNA form, the CDR3 reads TGTGCCAGCAGTTACTCCGGTCTCCAGGGGACTGAAGCTTTCTTT.

The rearrangement joins TRBV19 to TRBJ1-1; 7 bases align to TRBD1. The germline V gene encodes CDR1 LNHDA and CDR2 SQIVND (reference sequence). J gave up 6 bases and V 0 bases, and 4 bases lay outside the gene matches. CDR3 length equals 14 residues. The CDR3: CASSIETGVSEAFF. The CDR3 nucleotides read TGTGCCAGTAGTATAGAAACAGGGGTTTCTGAAGCTTTCTTT.